This T cell receptor beta chain emerged from a study of cytomegalovirus exposure and HLA in healthy donors. CDR3 size: 17 residues. Trimming took off 6 bases at V and 0 bases at J, with 20 bases between the two ends. Germline CDR1 is SQVTM and CDR2 is ANQGSEA. TCRdb's table, derived via immunoSEQ multiplex PCR, lists solely in-frame clones and lacks some. This table holds around 250,000 clones, around 90% found once. On this clone: The antigen remains undetermined.

Study results and limitations: According to a later analysis, TCR clusters from the first cohort tended to co-occur in the 90 to 150 validation repertoires. As was reported, the classifier diagnosed cytomegalovirus status with high specificity and sensitivity.

Input material: PBMCs. The clonotype originates from a woman aged 18-29 years in good health and CMV-seronegative. The V and J genes are TRBV29-1 and TRBJ2-2; D perhaps matches TRBD1 (5 bases). The CDR3 spells CSVTDPGGHPNTGELFF. The CDR3 DNA follows: TGCAGCGTCACAGACCCCGGCGGACACCCGAACACCGGGGAGCTGTTTTTT.